The entry that follows covers one T cell receptor (beta chain) sequence. Its antigen is currently not known. Per-base quality was not reported, and no clone a single base away is much larger than it. The time point label, as the study defines it: peripheral blood 6 weeks after treatment start. A total of some 30 patients with locally advanced or metastatic urothelial carcinoma, treated at Memorial Sloan Kettering on a trial protocol, made up the cohort. Peripheral blood mononuclear cells were collected pretreatment and during treatment, with between 1 and 8 total time points obtained per patient. The Qiagen DNeasy Blood extraction kit was used to purify genomic DNA from total PBMCs and from tumor samples. PBMCs were collected pretreatment and during treatment, and were isolated and stored as previously described. Synthetic TCR analog templates were spiked into each PCR so that absolute template abundance could be estimated from read counts. TCRbeta CDR3 regions were amplified from genomic DNA with bias-controlled V and J gene primers using the immunoSEQ assay. Sequencing of rearranged TCRbeta segments was performed at approximately 20X coverage. Processing in the source paper ran as follows. Sequencing errors were corrected by clustering, and CDR3s were annotated against IMGT so that V, D and J genes could be assigned. Downstream analyses used only productive TCRbeta rearrangements, leaving out any out-of-frame or stop-codon sequences. Clonality was calculated as one minus the Shannon entropy normalized by the log of the number of unique productive sequences. Fisher's exact test with Benjamini-Hochberg correction, at a threshold of adjusted p below 0.01, was used to find clones that differed between time points or between blood and tumor. Imported from immuneACCESS, the table was reduced by TCRdb to in-frame sequences with V and J called. These copies leave out some clones; in studies compared against another copy, an unresolved V gene accounts for under half, and the cause of the remainder is not known. That table gives V, J and clone size, and the DNA gave D and trimming. Within this sample are about 36,000 clones, with over 65% of them counted one time only. The top ten constitute about 10% of the sample.

This sample is drawn from a study of PD-L1 blockade in urothelial cancer (dated 2017 in TCRdb). Some background on the complete study: Every patient began therapy in the mid-2010s and was given atezolizumab 1,200 mg intravenously every 3 weeks. About 90% of the 29 patients were identified as males with urothelial cancer of bladder origin, and a prior smoking history was reported by 18 of 29 patients. Patients had an ECOG performance status of 0 or 1 and had received between 0 and 3 prior chemotherapy regimens. Blood samples were analyzed at 3 weeks after treatment start (second dose) and at 6 weeks after treatment start. A median of about 140,000 T cells and 80,000 or so unique TCRs was obtained from blood samples, and a median clonality of 0.080 was observed. An exploratory multi-omic analysis was conducted of the somatic, immune and clinical correlates of response to PD-L1 blockade with atezolizumab in urothelial cancer. Pretreatment tumor samples and matched peripheral blood, collected serially before and after atezolizumab treatment, underwent TCR sequencing. Progression-free survival longer than 6 months counted as durable clinical benefit, and TCR features were additionally tested against both progression-free and overall survival. In the same patients, whole exome sequencing and RNA sequencing of pretreatment tumors were performed in addition to TCR sequencing. Ten or so patients reached durable clinical benefit, while some 20 patients did not. Around 30 patients had pretreatment blood TCR-seq, some 24 had at least one posttreatment blood collection, and some 24 had tumor TCR-seq.

The research as a whole found: Among patients with durable benefit, tumor-associated TCR clones showed greater expansion in peripheral blood 3 weeks after treatment started (n ≈ 23, p = 0.022). A pretreatment peripheral blood TCR clonality below the median was linked to improved progression-free and overall survival. Because the sample size was small (n ≈ 29) and many of the analyses were exploratory, the results are meant to be hypothesis-generating.

The CDR3 sequence holds 17 residues, the cysteine and phenylalanine included. The sequence is cut down to CDR3 DNA, 51 bases in frame from base 1. Clipping removes 2 bases from V and 4 bases from J, with 7 as the unmatched junction base count. CDR1 is given as KGHSH and CDR2 as LQKENI, both from the germline V gene. Sequencing used PBMCs, obtained around atezolizumab (anti-PD-L1) treatment. The chain was built from TRBV18 and TRBJ1-4; 10 of the junction bases match TRBD1. This TCR derives from a man aged 35-49 years with urothelial cancer. The CDR3 region reads CASSPYGQGGINEKLFF. The DNA sequence is TGTGCCAGCTCACCATACGGACAGGGGGGAATTAATGAAAAACTGTTTTTT.